The present entry profiles one T cell receptor (beta chain) with its context. The antigen remains undetermined. Trimming took 2 bases from V and 4 from J; bases not matched to a gene: 1. CDR3 length: 14 amino acids. Germline assignment: CDR1 GTSNPN and CDR2 SVGIG (reference sequence). Template-switching 5'RACE yielded the TCR cDNA; a universal primer site and UMIs were added in the process. TCRdb used MiXCR to reprocess the 5' RACE reads, holding one entry per CDR3 protein. The sample shows over 70,000 distinct CDR3 sequences, 7.7% of them seen only once. These data come from a study of T cells after yellow fever vaccination. For the study at large: The fractions with low cell numbers were processed using SMART-Seq v4 Ultra Low Input. Overall study findings and caveats: Subsequent to the booster, the majority of primary-vaccination clones reappeared (around 96% CD4, approximately 90% CD8).

The TCR sequence derives from a young man who received the YFV17D yellow fever vaccine. The source was CD8+ T cells sorted from PBMCs, collected on the day of the yellow fever booster vaccination. The J gene is TRBJ2-1, the V gene TRBV30, with TRBD2 matching over 11 bases. As DNA, the CDR3 is TGTGCCTGGAGTACTAGCGGGAGTTACAATGAGCAGTTCTTC. This translates into CAWSTSGSYNEQFF.